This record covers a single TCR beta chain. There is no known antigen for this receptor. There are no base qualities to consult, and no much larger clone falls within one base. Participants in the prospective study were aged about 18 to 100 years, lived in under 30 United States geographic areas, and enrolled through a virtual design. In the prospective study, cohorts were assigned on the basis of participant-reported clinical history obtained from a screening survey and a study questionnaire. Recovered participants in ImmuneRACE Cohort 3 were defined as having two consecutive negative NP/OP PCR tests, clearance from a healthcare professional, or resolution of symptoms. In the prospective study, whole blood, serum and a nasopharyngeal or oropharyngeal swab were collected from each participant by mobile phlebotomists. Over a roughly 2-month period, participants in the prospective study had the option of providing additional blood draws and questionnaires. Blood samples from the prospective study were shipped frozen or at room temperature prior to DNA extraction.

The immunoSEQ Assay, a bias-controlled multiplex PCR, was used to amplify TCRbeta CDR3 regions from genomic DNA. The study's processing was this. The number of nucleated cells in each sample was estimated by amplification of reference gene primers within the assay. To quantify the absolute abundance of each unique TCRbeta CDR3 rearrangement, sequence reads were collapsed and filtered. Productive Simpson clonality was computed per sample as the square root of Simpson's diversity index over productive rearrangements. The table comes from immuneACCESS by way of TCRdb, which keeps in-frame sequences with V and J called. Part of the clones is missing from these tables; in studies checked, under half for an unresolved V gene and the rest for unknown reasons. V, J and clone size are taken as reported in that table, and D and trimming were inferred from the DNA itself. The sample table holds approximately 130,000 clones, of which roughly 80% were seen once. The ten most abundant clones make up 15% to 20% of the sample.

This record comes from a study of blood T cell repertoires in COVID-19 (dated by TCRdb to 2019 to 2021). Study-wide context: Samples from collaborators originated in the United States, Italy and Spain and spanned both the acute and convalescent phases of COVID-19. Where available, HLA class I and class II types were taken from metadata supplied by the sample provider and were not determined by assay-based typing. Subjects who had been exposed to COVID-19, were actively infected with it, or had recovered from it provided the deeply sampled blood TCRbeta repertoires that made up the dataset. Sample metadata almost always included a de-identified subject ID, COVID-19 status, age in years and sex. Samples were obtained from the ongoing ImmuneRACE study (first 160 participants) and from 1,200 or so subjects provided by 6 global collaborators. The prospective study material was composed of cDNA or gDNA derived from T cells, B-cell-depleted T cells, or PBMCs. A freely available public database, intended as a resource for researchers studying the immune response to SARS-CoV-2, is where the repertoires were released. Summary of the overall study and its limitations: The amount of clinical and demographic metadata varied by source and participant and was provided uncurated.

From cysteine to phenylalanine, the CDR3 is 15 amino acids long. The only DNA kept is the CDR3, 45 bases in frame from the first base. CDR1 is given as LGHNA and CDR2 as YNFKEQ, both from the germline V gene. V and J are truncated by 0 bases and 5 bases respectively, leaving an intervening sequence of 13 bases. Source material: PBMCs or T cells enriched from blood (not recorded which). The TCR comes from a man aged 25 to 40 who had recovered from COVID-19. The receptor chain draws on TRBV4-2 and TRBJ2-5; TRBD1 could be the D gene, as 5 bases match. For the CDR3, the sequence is CASSQDWGPRETQYF. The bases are TGTGCCAGCAGCCAAGATTGGGGCCCGAGGGAGACCCAGTACTTC.